Presented here are 6 T cell receptor beta chains from one specimen sequenced in a study of T cells in localized non-small cell lung cancer. Assay used: immunoSEQ multiplex PCR; TCRdb lists only in-frame clones, some missing. Here the sample spans some 5,800 clones, under 30% being singletons. The sample in question was lung tumor tissue, obtained before any cancer treatment. The receptors were sampled from a female donor over 55 with stage I lung adenocarcinoma.

The rearrangement joins TRBV11-3 to TRBJ2-1; 9 bases line up with TRBD2. Per the germline V gene, CDR1 is SGHNT and CDR2 is YENEEA. Trimming removed 5 bases from V and 0 bases from J; junction bases left unmatched: 8. The CDR3 contains 17 residues. CDR3 in amino acids: CASSPWTSAGSYNEQFF. The CDR3 DNA follows: TGTGCCAGCAGCCCCTGGACTAGCGCGGGCTCCTACAATGAGCAGTTCTTC. Looking up the rest from reference TRBV11-3 and TRBJ2-1 gives the full variable domain: EAGVVQSPRYKIIEKKQPVAFWCNPISGHNTLYWYLQNLGQGPELLIRYENEEAVDDSQLPKDRFSAERLKGVDSTLKIQPAELGDSAVYLCASSPWTSAGSYNEQFFGPGTRLTVL.

This chain joins TRBV9 and TRBJ1-5, with D possibly matching TRBD1 (6 bases). The CDR3 extends over 14 amino acids. Germline V gene lookup returns CDR1 SGDLS and CDR2 YYNGEE. V was trimmed by 5 bases and J by 3 bases, leaving 12 bases between them. The CDR3 DNA sequence: TGTGCCAGCAGAAACAGGGCAATCAATCAGCCCCAGCATTTT. It translates to CASRNRAINQPQHF.

Only a few counts were recorded for this clone. The chain has TRBV30 and TRBJ1-3, with D perhaps matching TRBD1 (5 bases). Germline CDR1 GTSNPN, CDR2 SVGIG (reference sequence). Trimming stripped 0 bases from V and 7 bases from J, with 13 bases between. CDR3 length: 14 residues. The CDR3 protein is CAWSVLPGANTIYF. For the CDR3, the DNA is TGTGCCTGGAGTGTACTCCCCGGGGCGAACACCATATATTTT.

In its sample, this clone was seen a few times. V usage is TRBV11-3 and J usage is TRBJ2-2; D could derive from TRBD1 or TRBD2 (6 bases each). The ends were cut back, 1 base at V and 6 bases at J, with 12 bases in the middle. This CDR3 is built from 15 residues. Per germline, CDR1 SGHNT and CDR2 YENEEA. The CDR3 DNA reads as TGTGCCAGCAGCTTAGTGGCAGGGGAGGCCGGGGAGCTGTTTTTT. This translates into CASSLVAGEAGELFF.

This clone has a handful of counts. V gene TRBV28 combines with J gene TRBJ1-2; D is unclear. CDR3 length equals 15 residues. V lost 1 base and J lost 4, with 13 bases in between. Germline values: CDR1 MDHEN, CDR2 SYDVKM. CDR3 loop: CASSLLTTPSYGYTF. Written as DNA, the CDR3 is TGTGCCAGCAGTTTATTGACCACCCCCAGCTATGGCTACACCTTC.

Only a few counts were recorded for this clone. The chain combines TRBV6-8 with TRBJ2-1; D tentatively reads TRBD1 or TRBD2 (6 bases each). V dropped 6 bases and J dropped 4 bases, with 10 bases sitting between them. Germline V lookup: CDR1 MNHGY, CDR2 SAAAGT. The CDR3 contains 13 residues. The CDR3 is CASSRGGYNEQFF. The CDR3 nucleotides are TGTGCCAGCAGCAGAGGGGGGTACAATGAGCAGTTCTTC.